The sequence of this T cell receptor (beta chain) was determined in a study of T cells after yellow fever vaccination. TCRdb re-derived calls from the 5' RACE reads in MiXCR, one entry per CDR3 protein. The sample gives 50,000 to 60,000 distinct CDR3 sequences, approximately 6% of which show up once; around a third is in the top ten. This CDR3 contains 15 residues. Trimming pared 2 bases from V and 5 bases from J, leaving 11 bases between. CDR1 and CDR2 from the germline V gene are SGHRS and YFSETQ. This clonotype came up many times. This chain joins TRBV5-1 and TRBJ1-6, with D tentatively TRBD1 (6 bases). The receptor comes from a man between 18 and 35 years old who received the YFV17D yellow fever vaccine. The sample consisted of PBMCs, either bulk or a sorted T-cell subset (CD4+, CD8+, memory, or dextramer-sorted; not recorded which), taken on the day of the yellow fever booster vaccination. Here the CDR3 reads CASSFGQGNNSPLHF. The DNA of the CDR3 is TGCGCCAGCAGCTTTGGGCAGGGGAATAATTCACCCCTCCACTTT.